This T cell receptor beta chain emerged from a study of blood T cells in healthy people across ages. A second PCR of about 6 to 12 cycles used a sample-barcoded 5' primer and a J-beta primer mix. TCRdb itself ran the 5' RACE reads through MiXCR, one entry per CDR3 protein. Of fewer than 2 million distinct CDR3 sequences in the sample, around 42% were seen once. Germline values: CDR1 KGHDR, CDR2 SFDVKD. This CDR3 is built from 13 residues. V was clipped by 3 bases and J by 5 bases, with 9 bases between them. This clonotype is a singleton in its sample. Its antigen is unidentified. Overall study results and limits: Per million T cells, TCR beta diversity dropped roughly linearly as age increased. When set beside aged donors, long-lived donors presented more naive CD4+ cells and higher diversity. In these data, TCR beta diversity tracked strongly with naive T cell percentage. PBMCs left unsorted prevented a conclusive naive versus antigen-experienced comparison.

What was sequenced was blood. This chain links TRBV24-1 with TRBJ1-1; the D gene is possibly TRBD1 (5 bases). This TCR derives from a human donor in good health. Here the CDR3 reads CATSDGARTEAFF. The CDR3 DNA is TGTGCCACCAGTGATGGGGCTAGGACTGAAGCTTTCTTT.